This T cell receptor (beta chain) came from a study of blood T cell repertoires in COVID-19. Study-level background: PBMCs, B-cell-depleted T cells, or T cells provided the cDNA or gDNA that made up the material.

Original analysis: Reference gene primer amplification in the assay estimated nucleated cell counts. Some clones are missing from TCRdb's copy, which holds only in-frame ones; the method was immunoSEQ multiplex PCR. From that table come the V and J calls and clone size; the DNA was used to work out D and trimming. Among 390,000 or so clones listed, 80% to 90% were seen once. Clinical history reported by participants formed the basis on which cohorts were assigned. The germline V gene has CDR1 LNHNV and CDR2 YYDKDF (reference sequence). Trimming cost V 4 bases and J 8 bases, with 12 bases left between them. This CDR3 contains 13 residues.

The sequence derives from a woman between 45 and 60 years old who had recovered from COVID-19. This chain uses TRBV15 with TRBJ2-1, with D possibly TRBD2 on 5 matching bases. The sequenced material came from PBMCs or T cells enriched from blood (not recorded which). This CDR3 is CATSKRVAYEQFF. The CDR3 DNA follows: TGTGCCACCAGCAAGAGGGTAGCATATGAGCAGTTCTTC.